This T cell receptor (beta chain) was captured by sequencing in a study of OX40 agonist ivuxolimab in advanced cancers. TCRdb's copy holds only in-frame clones and misses some; the assay was immunoSEQ multiplex PCR. This table holds 25,000 to 35,000 clones, approximately 90% found once. The sequence was obtained from an adult with an advanced solid tumor such as melanoma, head and neck, liver or kidney cancer. This specimen consisted of CD4+ or CD8+ T cells sorted from blood, obtained in a trial of the OX40 agonist ivuxolimab.

The CDR3 DNA is TGTGCCAGCAGCTACAAACCTCGGGACAGGCGTATACCCTATGGCTACACCTTC. Translated: CASSYKPRDRRIPYGYTF. The gene calls are TRBV11-2 and TRBJ1-2; 8 nucleotides match TRBD1. Trimming cost V 4 bases and J 4 bases; bases outside gene matches: 17. The CDR3 covers 18 residues. From germline, CDR1 is SGHAT and CDR2 FQNNGV. The full variable domain, its missing parts supplied by reference TRBV11-2 and TRBJ1-2, is EAGVAQSPRYKIIEKRQSVAFWCNPISGHATLYWYQQILGQGPKLLIQFQNNGVVDDSQLPKDRFSAERLKGVDSTLKIQPAKLEDSAVYLCASSYKPRDRRIPYGYTFGSGTRLTVV.